This record covers a single T cell receptor beta chain. This clonotype appeared once. This receptor's antigen is unknown. The input lacks base qualities; no much larger clone sits a single base away. The data stem from a study of blood T cells in healthy people across ages (dated by TCRdb to 2013 to 2016). For the study in its entirety: Template switching captured roughly one uniquely barcoded TCR beta cDNA molecule per two T cells in model experiments. To track age-related changes in TCR beta repertoire diversity, the study relied on deep sequencing normalized with unique cDNA molecular identifiers. Four age groups were formed from the donors: young (average about 17 years), middle-aged (roughly 38), aged (62) and long-lived (more than 75). Two additional independent replicas of 1 million unique cDNA reads from the same blood draw were analyzed for two donors (one aged 18 to 30 and one aged 80 or older).

The paper's findings and limits, for the study overall: Observed TCR beta diversity correlated strongly with the percentage of naive T cells measured by flow cytometry. Compared with the aged group, the long-lived group had more naive CD4+ T cells, fewer expanded clones and increased TCR diversity, suggesting age selection. As age increased, observed TCR beta diversity per million T cells dropped in a roughly linear way, and a significant reduction was already evident by age around 41. Estimates of total diversity from one million sequenced T cells were regarded as lower bounds and underestimates. Donor CMV infection status was unknown, potentially confounding age-related changes in expanded clonotypes. Because profiling used bulk unsorted PBMCs, naive and antigen-experienced compartments could not be compared conclusively.

Libraries were prepared through 5' RACE. The reads were generated on an Illumina HiSeq 2500. The second PCR ran for roughly 7 to 11 cycles and used a J-beta primer mix along with a sample-barcoded 5' primer. A template-switch 5' adaptor carrying 12 random nucleotides introduced a unique molecular identifier onto each TCR beta cDNA molecule. At least 3 million CDR3-containing paired-end reads were obtained from each sample. The Mint cDNA synthesis kit, primed by a TRBC-specific oligonucleotide, was used to synthesize first-strand cDNA from all RNA. After uracil-DNA glycosylase treatment, a first 18-cycle PCR used universal primers M1SS and BC2_uni_R on all cDNA. As for the original processing: Normalization of each sample was performed by random selection of 1 million high-quality reads, each carrying a distinct molecular identifier. Instead of being binned into consensus sequences, reads that shared molecular identifiers were thrown out. MiTCR, run with a Q25 quality threshold and the strictest error-elimination algorithm, handled CDR3 identification, clonotype clustering and error correction. Lower-bound total TCR beta diversity was estimated with a nonparametric unseen species model using Euler transformation. TCRdb trimmed the raw reads at Q25, called clones with MiXCR and kept productive beta chains. Each CDR3 protein gets just one entry, which takes the most common genes and DNA from the rows behind it. TCRdb assigned the V and J calls; the authors' analysis was not used. Here the sample has roughly 1 million distinct CDR3 sequences; around 25% occur a single time. The ten largest clones capture 0.65% to 0.95% of the sample.

Reading from cysteine to phenylalanine, the CDR3 counts 15 amino acids. Here the CDR3 DNA is all that survives: 45 bases in frame from base 1. V drops 4 bases and J drops 3 bases, leaving 16 bases in between. CDR1 and CDR2 are read off the germline V gene as LGHNA and YNFKEQ. Systemically healthy Caucasian individuals from Russia, over 30 in total and aged 6 to 90 years, were included as donors. Each donor gave about 9.2 milliliters of peripheral blood, drawn into EDTA-treated Vacutainer tubes. Ficoll-Paque density-gradient centrifugation was used to isolate PBMCs, with at least 7 million obtained per sample. Total RNA, at least 6 micrograms per sample, was extracted from PBMCs with Trizol reagent. For every donor, an aliquot of PBMCs went through flow cytometry to measure the percentages of naive CD45RAhigh/CD27high T cells. These records were also assigned to another study, of T cells of mothers and their children. The second source states: Donors were nine systemically healthy Caucasian individuals: three mothers and their six children. cDNA synthesis consumed the entire amount of extracted RNA, loaded at roughly 1.5 ug RNA in each 15 ul reaction. In the second PCR, the M1S primer added sample barcodes and 2-4 random nucleotides. Over 8.5 million TCR beta CDR3 reads came from each mother, compared with millions of reads from each child. TCR recombination output is similarly shaped by thymic selection in related and unrelated pairs, with a minor effect exerted by inherited differences. Normalized repertoire overlap was always found to be slightly, but never significantly, higher in related mother-child pairs than in unrelated mother-child pairs. No persistent microchimeric T cell clones were found, with a detection sensitivity of approximately 94 clones per million clonotypes. In the study, deep NGS was used to compare the TCR beta repertoires of mothers and children, and features distinguishing related mother-child pairs from unrelated individuals were sought. The mean age was roughly 40 +/- 4 years for the mothers and approximately 11 +/- 4 years for the children. After adapter ligation with NEBNext reagents, the libraries were sequenced on Illumina HiSeq 2000 with 100+100 nt paired-end reads. Mother and child libraries were prepared a month apart and sequenced in separate runs to prevent cross-contamination. Each donor had between about 500,000 and 2,100,000 distinct TCR beta clonotypes identified. Naive TCR beta clonotypes were estimated from low-frequency clonotypes matched to each donor's FACS-determined naive share, without sorting.

Sequenced input: blood. Rearrangement joined TRBV4-2 to TRBJ2-7; the D gene is perhaps TRBD2, from 5 matching bases. The receptor comes from a girl aged 2 to 9 in good health. In nucleotide form, the sequence is TGTGCCAGCAGCCCGATTGGGGAGCCGGACTACGAGCAGTACTTC. Translated, this is CASSPIGEPDYEQYF.